The clone carrying this T cell receptor (beta chain) was recorded only once. The authors' processing: Reference gene primers were amplified, and this amplification served to estimate nucleated cell counts. Only in-frame clones appear in the TCRdb table, and some are missing; sequencing was by immunoSEQ multiplex PCR. D and trimming come from the DNA, and the V and J calls and clone size come from that table. The sample consists of around 320,000 clones, around 90% of them appearing once. V was clipped by 4 bases and J by 7 bases; unmatched bases: 3. The length of the CDR3 is 13 residues. The germline CDR1 and CDR2 sequences are SNHLY and FYNNEI. The sample is drawn from a study of blood T cell repertoires in COVID-19. About the research overall: Acute-phase and convalescent COVID-19 samples originated in the United States, Italy and Spain. The cDNA or gDNA used as material had been derived from T cells, B-cell-depleted T cells, or PBMCs.

The genes are TRBV2 and TRBJ1-5, with 8 bases that match TRBD1. The sequencing input was PBMCs or T cells enriched from blood (not recorded which). This TCR derives from a woman under 30 with acute COVID-19. The CDR3 reads CASSGQGRQPQHF. The CDR3 coding sequence is TGTGCCAGCAGTGGACAGGGGCGACAGCCCCAGCATTTT.